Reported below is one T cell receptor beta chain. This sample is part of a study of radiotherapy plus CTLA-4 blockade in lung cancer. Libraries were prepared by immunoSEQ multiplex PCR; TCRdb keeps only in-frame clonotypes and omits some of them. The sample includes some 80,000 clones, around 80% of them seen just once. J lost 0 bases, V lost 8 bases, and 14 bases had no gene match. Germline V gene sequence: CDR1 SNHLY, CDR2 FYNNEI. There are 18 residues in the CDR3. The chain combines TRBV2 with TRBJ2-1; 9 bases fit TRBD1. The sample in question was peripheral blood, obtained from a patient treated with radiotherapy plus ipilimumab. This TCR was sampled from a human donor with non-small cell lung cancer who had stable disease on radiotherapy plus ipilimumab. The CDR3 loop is CASCPGQGVLSSYNEQFF. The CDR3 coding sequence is TGTGCCAGCTGTCCGGGACAGGGTGTCTTGAGCTCCTACAATGAGCAGTTCTTC. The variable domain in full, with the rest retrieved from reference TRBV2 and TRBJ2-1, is EPEVTQTPSHQVTQMGQEVILRCVPISNHLYFYWYRQILGQKVEFLVSFYNNEISEKSEIFDDQFSVERPDGSNFTLKIRSTKLEDSAMYFCASCPGQGVLSSYNEQFFGPGTRLTVL.